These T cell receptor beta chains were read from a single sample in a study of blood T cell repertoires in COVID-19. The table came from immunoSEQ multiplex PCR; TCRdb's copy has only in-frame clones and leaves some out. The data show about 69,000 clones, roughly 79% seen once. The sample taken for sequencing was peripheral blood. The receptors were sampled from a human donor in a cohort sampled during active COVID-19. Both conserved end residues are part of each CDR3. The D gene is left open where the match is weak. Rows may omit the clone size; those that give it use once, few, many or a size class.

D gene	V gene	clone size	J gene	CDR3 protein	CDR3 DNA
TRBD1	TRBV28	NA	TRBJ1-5	CASSSTGTGSQPQHF	TGTGCCAGCAGTTCAACAGGGACAGGGAGTCAGCCCCAGCATTTT
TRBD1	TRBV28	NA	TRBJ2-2	CASSSSGQGTNTGELFF	TGTGCCAGCAGTTCTAGTGGACAGGGGACAAACACCGGGGAGCTGTTTTTT
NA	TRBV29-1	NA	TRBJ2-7	CSVEDASAYEQYF	TGCAGCGTTGAAGATGCCAGCGCCTACGAGCAGTACTTC
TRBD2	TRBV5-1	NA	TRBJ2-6	CASKAGVISGANVLTF	TGCGCCAGCAAAGCGGGGGTTATCTCTGGGGCCAACGTCCTGACTTTC
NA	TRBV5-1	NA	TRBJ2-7	CASSTGQTYEQYF	TGCGCCAGCAGCACTGGACAGACCTACGAGCAGTACTTC
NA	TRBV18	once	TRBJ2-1	CASSPPSALYSYNEQFF	TGTGCCAGCTCACCACCGTCAGCGCTATACTCCTACAATGAGCAGTTCTTC
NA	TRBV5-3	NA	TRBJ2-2	CARSLVTGGSGELFF	TGTGCCAGAAGCTTGGTTACGGGTGGCAGCGGGGAGCTGTTTTTT
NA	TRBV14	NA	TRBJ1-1	CASSNTRTENTEAFF	TGTGCCAGCAGCAACACCCGGACAGAGAACACTGAAGCTTTCTTT
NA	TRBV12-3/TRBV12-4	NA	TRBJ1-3	CASSFYRENTIYF	TGTGCCAGCAGTTTCTACAGGGAGAACACCATATATTTT
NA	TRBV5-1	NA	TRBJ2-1	CASSFYGGTNEQFF	TGCGCCAGCAGCTTTTATGGGGGGACCAATGAGCAGTTCTTC
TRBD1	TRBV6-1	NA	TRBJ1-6	CASSEFVGTDLNSPLHF	TGTGCCAGCAGTGAATTTGTAGGGACAGACCTTAATTCACCCCTCCACTTT
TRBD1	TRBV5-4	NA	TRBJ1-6	CASSGDRDSPLHF	TGTGCCAGCAGTGGGGACAGAGATTCACCCCTCCACTTT
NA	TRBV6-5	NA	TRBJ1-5	CASSYGAYNQPQHF	TGTGCCAGCAGTTACGGGGCTTACAATCAGCCCCAGCATTTT
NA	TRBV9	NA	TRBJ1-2	CASSVAPGATGYTF	TGTGCCAGCAGCGTAGCCCCAGGGGCAACCGGCTACACCTTC
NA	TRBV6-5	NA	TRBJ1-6	CASSPGYYNSPLHF	TGTGCCAGCAGCCCAGGCTATTATAATTCACCCCTCCACTTT
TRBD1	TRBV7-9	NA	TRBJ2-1	CASSARTGNYNEQFF	TGTGCCAGCAGCGCAAGGACAGGGAACTACAATGAGCAGTTCTTC
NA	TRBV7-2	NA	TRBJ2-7	CASSPGQTWGYEQYF	TGTGCCAGCAGCCCTGGACAGACCTGGGGCTACGAGCAGTACTTC
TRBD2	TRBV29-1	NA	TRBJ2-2	CSVLAGGPSGELFF	TGCAGCGTTTTAGCGGGGGGGCCCAGCGGGGAGCTGTTTTTT
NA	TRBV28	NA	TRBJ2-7	CASSTPGGLSYEQYF	TGTGCCAGCAGTACCCCAGGAGGTTTAAGCTACGAGCAGTACTTC
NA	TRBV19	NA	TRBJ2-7	CASSIAGGPAASYEQYF	TGTGCCAGTAGTATCGCCGGAGGGCCAGCGGCGTCCTACGAGCAGTACTTC
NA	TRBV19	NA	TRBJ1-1	CASRGGGYVDTEAFF	TGTGCCAGTAGAGGCGGGGGCTATGTGGACACTGAAGCTTTCTTT
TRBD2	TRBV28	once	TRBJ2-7	CASSLRRTPGGGEQYF	TGTGCCAGCAGTTTACGGAGGACACCGGGAGGCGGCGAGCAGTACTTC
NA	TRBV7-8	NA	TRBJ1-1	CASSLFQAFRTFKNTEAFF	TGTGCCAGCAGCTTATTTCAGGCTTTCAGAACTTTTAAGAACACTGAAGCTTTCTTT